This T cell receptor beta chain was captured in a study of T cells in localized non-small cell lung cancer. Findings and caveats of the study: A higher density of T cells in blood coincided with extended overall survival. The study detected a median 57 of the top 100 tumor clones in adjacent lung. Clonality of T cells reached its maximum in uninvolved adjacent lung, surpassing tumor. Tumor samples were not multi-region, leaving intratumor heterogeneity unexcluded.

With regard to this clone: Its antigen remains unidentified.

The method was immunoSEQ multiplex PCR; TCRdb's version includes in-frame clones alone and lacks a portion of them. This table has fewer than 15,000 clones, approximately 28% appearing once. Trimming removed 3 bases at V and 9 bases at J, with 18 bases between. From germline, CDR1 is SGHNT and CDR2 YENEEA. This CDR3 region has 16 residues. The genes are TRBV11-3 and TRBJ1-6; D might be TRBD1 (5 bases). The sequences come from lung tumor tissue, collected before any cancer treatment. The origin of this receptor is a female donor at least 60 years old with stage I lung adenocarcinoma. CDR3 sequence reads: CASSLASGGVTSPLHF. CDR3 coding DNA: TGTGCCAGCAGCTTGGCCTCGGGGGGGGTCACTTCACCCCTCCACTTT. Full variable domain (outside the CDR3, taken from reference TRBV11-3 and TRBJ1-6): EAGVVQSPRYKIIEKKQPVAFWCNPISGHNTLYWYLQNLGQGPELLIRYENEEAVDDSQLPKDRFSAERLKGVDSTLKIQPAELGDSAVYLCASSLASGGVTSPLHFGNGTRLTVT.